This entry lists 9 T cell receptor beta chains sequenced from one sample in a study of shared clonotypes between healthy human individuals. The table came from immunoSEQ multiplex PCR; TCRdb's copy has only in-frame clones and leaves some out. In the table there are roughly 760,000 clones, less than 85% of which are singletons. The sequencing input was memory CD4+ T cells sorted from blood. The subset was: CD45RA-negative fraction. These receptor sequences come from a woman aged 30 to 39 in good health.

This sequence joins TRBV30 and TRBJ1-1; no clear D gene. The CDR3 length is 11 residues. Per the germline V gene, CDR1 is GTSNPN and CDR2 is SVGIG (reference sequence). The V end was cut by 3 bases, the J end by 8 bases, with 10 bases between. The DNA of the CDR3 is TGTGCCTGGAGATGGAGTGTGGAAGCTTTCTTT. Its translation is CAWRWSVEAFF.

The genes are TRBV5-1 and TRBJ1-2; D unclear. V lost 1 base and J lost 4, with 14 bases in between. CDR1 and CDR2 from the germline V gene are SGHRS and YFSETQ. This CDR3 is 15 amino acids long. In DNA form, the CDR3 reads TGCGCCAGCAGCTTGAGTACGGATTGGGGCTATGGCTACACCTTC. Residues: CASSLSTDWGYGYTF.

This chain connects TRBV11-3 to TRBJ2-7; no firm D call. Germline-derived CDR1 and CDR2 are SGHNT and YENEEA. V gave up 5 bases and J gave up 7 bases, with 18 bases separating them. The CDR3 length is 14 residues. CDR3 nucleotide sequence: TGTGCCAGCAGCCCAGAGGCAGGTTCGAATGAGCAGTACTTC. Its translation is CASSPEAGSNEQYF.

In DNA, the CDR3 is TGTGCCAGCAGTTTGTACCGGGGGCCTTTGAACGAGCAGTACTTC. Its protein product is CASSLYRGPLNEQYF. V usage is TRBV27 and J usage is TRBJ2-7; D might be TRBD1 or TRBD2, each matching 6 bases. This CDR3 contains 15 residues. Germline assignment: CDR1 MNHEY and CDR2 SMNVEV (reference sequence). Trimming removed 3 bases from V and 5 bases from J, with 17 bases in between.

Many counts were recorded for this clone. The chain combines TRBV19 with TRBJ1-2; D may be TRBD1 (6 bases). This CDR3 comprises 16 residues. The germline V and J ends were trimmed by 5 bases and 4 bases, with 20 bases remaining between them. Germline V lookup: CDR1 LNHDA, CDR2 SQIVND (reference sequence). This chain's CDR3 is CASSPLRDTNAYGYTF. As DNA, the CDR3 is TGTGCCAGTAGTCCCCTCCGGGACACGAACGCCTATGGCTACACCTTC.

The CDR3 DNA reads as TGCGCCAGCAGTGAGTCTCTAGCGGGAGGGCCGGAGACCCAGTACTTC. It yields the protein CASSESLAGGPETQYF. The V gene is TRBV10-1, the J gene TRBJ2-5, with 12 bases fitting TRBD2. The CDR3 loop spans 16 amino acids. Trimming took 0 bases from V and 5 from J; bases not matched to a gene: 4. Germline V CDR1 and CDR2: WNHNN, SYGVQD (reference sequence).

This clone came up a few times. CDR3 in DNA: TGTGCCAGCAGTTCGAAGCCACCGAATTACAATGAGCAGTTCTTC. Translated: CASSSKPPNYNEQFF. The chain couples TRBV6-1 to TRBJ2-1, with D uncertain. In germline, CDR1 is MNHNS, CDR2 SASEGT. CDR3 size: 15 residues. Trimming shortened V by 5 bases and J by 4 bases, and 15 bases separated the two germline ends.

V is TRBV25-1 and J is TRBJ1-2; perhaps TRBD1 as D (5 bases). The germline CDR1 and CDR2 sequences are MGHDK and SYGVNS. The V and J ends lost 6 bases and 7 bases respectively, with 18 bases between them. The CDR3 sequence is 14 residues long. DNA of the CDR3: TGTGCCAGCAGCCGAGGGGACGGTCCTTTTGGCTACACCTTC. As protein: CASSRGDGPFGYTF.

This clone was seen ten or more times. The chain uses TRBV2 and TRBJ2-7; D possibly corresponds to TRBD1 (5 bases). Germline V gives CDR1 SNHLY, CDR2 FYNNEI. This CDR3 has 12 residues. Between the trimmed V and J ends, which lost 4 bases and 3 bases, there was a span of 7 bases. CDR3 DNA sequence: TGTGCCAGCAGTGGACAGATCTACGAGCAGTACTTC. Translating it yields CASSGQIYEQYF.